What follows are 20 T cell receptor beta chains derived from one specimen sequenced in a study of coeliac disease. Study results and limitations: In active celiac disease, intraepithelial and lamina propria TRB and TRG repertoires were less clonal than controls.

Only in-frame clones appear in the TCRdb table, and some are missing; sequencing was by immunoSEQ multiplex PCR. Seen here are a few thousand clones, approximately 71% observed once, and the top ten hold more than 14%. These receptors are not linked to any known antigen. Sequencing used intraepithelial lymphocytes from the gut. These receptors all stem from a woman aged 18-29 years with active celiac disease.

In this sample, this clone turned up a few times. The V and J genes are TRBV5-4 and TRBJ2-2; D possibly corresponds to TRBD2 (6 bases). Germline V gene data show CDR1 as SGHNT and CDR2 as YYREEE (reference sequence). The CDR3 is 14 amino acids. The V gene lost 4 bases and the J gene lost 4 bases, with 11 bases spanning the gap. The CDR3 coding sequence is TGTGCCAGCAGCGAAACTAGCCCCACCGGGGAGCTGTTTTTT. This codes for CASSETSPTGELFF.

This chain links TRBV27 with TRBJ2-6; 12 bases align to TRBD1. Germline V lookup: CDR1 MNHEY, CDR2 SMNVEV (reference sequence). V was clipped by 7 bases and J by 2 bases; unmatched bases: 6. The CDR3 spans 17 residues. CDR3 amino acids: CASTPGQGATGANVLTF. The CDR3 DNA reads as TGTGCCAGCACCCCGGGACAGGGGGCTACTGGGGCCAACGTCCTGACTTTC.

V gene TRBV29-1 combines with J gene TRBJ2-2, with 8 nucleotides matching TRBD2. Germline CDR1 and CDR2: SQVTM and ANQGSEA. This CDR3 contains 16 residues. J lost 3 bases, V lost 3 bases, and 9 bases had no gene match. The CDR3 nucleotides are TGCAGCGTTGACAGTGGGCGGGGGGCCGACACCGGGGAGCTGTTTTTT. This codes for CSVDSGRGADTGELFF.

The rearrangement joins TRBV20-1 to TRBJ2-1, with TRBD1 as a possible D gene (6 bases). The CDR3 has 11 residues. V lost 1 base to trimming and J lost 15 bases, with 13 bases between them. Germline V gene data show CDR1 as DFQATT and CDR2 as SNEGSKA (reference sequence). The CDR3, as DNA: TGCAGTGCTAGAGGAACAGGGATTCCGTTCTTC. As protein: CSARGTGIPFF.

The table lists this clone with a few counts. The rearrangement links TRBV2 to TRBJ1-2, with 8 bases fitting TRBD1. J gave up 7 bases and V 10 bases, and 17 bases lay outside the gene matches. The CDR3 spans 15 residues. The V gene's germline CDR1 is SNHLY and CDR2 FYNNEI. As DNA, the CDR3 is TGTGCCACCAAAGCCCCCTTTGACAGGGGAGGTGGCTACACCTTC. Translated: CATKAPFDRGGGYTF. The whole variable domain, filled in from reference TRBV2 and TRBJ1-2, reads EPEVTQTPSHQVTQMGQEVILRCVPISNHLYFYWYRQILGQKVEFLVSFYNNEISEKSEIFDDQFSVERPDGSNFTLKIRSTKLEDSAMYFCATKAPFDRGGGYTFGSGTRLTVV.

J is TRBJ2-7 and V is TRBV7-9, with TRBD1 as a possible D gene (5 bases). The CDR3 covers 13 residues. Germline lookup yields CDR1 SEHNR and CDR2 FQNEAQ (reference sequence). Trimming pared 2 bases from V and 6 bases from J, leaving 11 bases between. CDR3: CASSLRQGFEQYV. CDR3 bases: TGTGCCAGCAGCTTAAGGCAGGGTTTCGAGCAGTACGTC.

This chain links TRBV6-6 with TRBJ2-1; tentatively, D is TRBD2 (5 bases). The CDR3 loop spans 13 amino acids. In germline, CDR1 is MNHNY, CDR2 SVGAGI (reference sequence). Trimming stripped 0 bases from V and 9 bases from J, with 9 bases between. CDR3 protein: CASSYSLAGEQFF. In DNA, the CDR3 is TGTGCCAGCAGTTACTCTCTAGCCGGTGAGCAGTTCTTC.

The rearrangement joins TRBV28 to TRBJ2-4; D possibly corresponds to TRBD1 (6 bases). Per the germline V gene, CDR1 is MDHEN and CDR2 is SYDVKM. This CDR3 region has 18 residues. The ends were cut back, 3 bases at V and 0 bases at J, with 18 bases in the middle. In nucleotides, the CDR3 is TGTGCCAGCAGTTTCTTCAGGGGTCAGGGTCTAGCCAAAAACATTCAGTACTTC. Residues: CASSFFRGQGLAKNIQYF.

J is TRBJ2-7 and V is TRBV2; 7 nucleotides align to TRBD1. The CDR3 totals 12 residues. The V gene end was trimmed by 6 bases and the J gene end by 4 bases; junction bases not matched to a gene: 3. Germline-derived CDR1 and CDR2 are SNHLY and FYNNEI. As DNA, the CDR3 is TGTGCCAGCAGCGGGGACAGTTACGAGCAGTACTTC. This codes for CASSGDSYEQYF.

The table lists this clone with a count of one. This chain links TRBV7-9 with TRBJ1-2; no clear D. The CDR3 spans 12 residues. Trimming took 6 bases from V and 5 from J, leaving 10 bases between them. Germline V gene data show CDR1 as SEHNR and CDR2 as FQNEAQ (reference sequence). The DNA of the CDR3 is TGTGCCAGCAGGTACGACACGTATGGCTACACCTTC. Encoded protein: CASRYDTYGYTF.

The chain employs TRBV30 and TRBJ1-1; 8 bases map to TRBD1. In germline, CDR1 is GTSNPN, CDR2 SVGIG (reference sequence). This CDR3 contains 13 residues. V shed 4 bases and J 10 bases; nucleotides not matched to a gene: 11. CDR3 in DNA: TGTGCCTGGACCCGGACAGGGAATGGGAGAGCTTTCTTT. Amino acids: CAWTRTGNGRAFF.

The chain has TRBV7-9 and TRBJ2-7; 10 bases line up with TRBD1. The CDR3 runs to 16 residues. The V segment lost 3 bases and the J segment 5 bases; nucleotides outside the gene matches: 10. Germline V lookup: CDR1 SEHNR, CDR2 FQNEAQ (reference sequence). This CDR3 is CASSFPSGQGYHEQYF. CDR3 sequence (DNA): TGTGCCAGCAGCTTCCCCTCGGGACAGGGGTACCACGAGCAGTACTTC.

The chain is built from TRBV21-1 and TRBJ1-4. TRBV21-1 is a listed pseudogene. The CDR3 extends over 16 amino acids. The DNA of the CDR3 is TGTGCCAGCAGCTCCCCTAAAGAAGGGTCGGGAGAAAAACTGTTTTTT. This encodes CASSSPKEGSGEKLFF.

The chain joins TRBV7-4 to TRBJ1-2; TRBD1 aligns across 7 bases. Germline-derived CDR1 and CDR2 are SGHVT and SQSDAQ. The CDR3 covers 18 residues. Trimming removed 2 bases from V and 0 bases from J; junction bases left unmatched: 12. The chain's CDR3 is CASSLSVGQPNANYGYTF. The DNA of the CDR3 is TGTGCCAGCAGCTTAAGTGTGGGACAGCCCAACGCTAACTATGGCTACACCTTC.

This sequence joins TRBV29-1 and TRBJ1-1; no definite D call. With 1 base removed from V and 11 bases from J, the gap between germline ends came to 17 bases. CDR3 length: 13 residues. The V gene's germline CDR1 is SQVTM and CDR2 ANQGSEA. Here the CDR3 reads CSVEARPPRRAFF. For the CDR3, the DNA is TGCAGCGTTGAAGCTCGACCTCCGCGGCGGGCTTTCTTT.

The chain carries TRBV5-1 and TRBJ2-1; TRBD1 agrees at 8 bases. CDR1 SGHRS and CDR2 YFSETQ come from the germline V gene. There are 15 residues in the CDR3. J was trimmed by 0 bases and V by 4 bases; bases with no gene match: 3. CDR3 nucleotide sequence: TGCGCCAGCAGCCCGGACAGGGACTCCTACAATGAGCAGTTCTTC. It specifies CASSPDRDSYNEQFF.

On this clone: A junction boundary mismatches the germline segment, possibly from a read error. The chain combines TRBV4-1 with TRBJ2-4; possibly TRBD1 for D (6 bases). The CDR3 contains 14 residues. Germline values: CDR1 MGHRA, CDR2 YSYEKL. For the CDR3, the DNA is TGCGCCAGCAGCCAAGATCGAGTACGGGACACTGGAATCTTC. Translating gives CASSQDRVRDTGIF.

The rearrangement uses TRBV7-2 and TRBJ2-1, with 9 bases identical to TRBD2. This CDR3 is 16 amino acids long. From germline, CDR1 is SGHTA and CDR2 FQGNSA. The V gene end was trimmed by 6 bases and the J gene end by 5 bases; junction bases not matched to a gene: 11. The CDR3 DNA reads TGTGCCAGCAGAGTAGTGGTTAGCGGGGGTGACAATGAGCAGTTCTTC. Translating gives CASRVVVSGGDNEQFF.

The chain has TRBV19 and TRBJ2-3; 9 bases map to TRBD1. J lost 6 bases, V lost 4 bases, and 11 bases had no gene match. From germline, CDR1 is LNHDA and CDR2 SQIVND (reference sequence). CDR3 length: 16 residues. CDR3 in amino acids: CASSKWGQGGLDTQYF. In DNA, the CDR3 is TGTGCCAGTAGTAAATGGGGACAGGGTGGGTTGGATACGCAGTATTTT.

The DNA for the CDR3 is TGTGCCAGCAAGACAACCGGGACAGGGATAAACAATGAGCAGTTCTTC. Its translation: CASKTTGTGINNEQFF. The gene calls are TRBV11-2 and TRBJ2-1, with 9 bases that match TRBD1. J lost 5 bases, V lost 7 bases, and 12 bases had no gene match. Germline V gene data show CDR1 as SGHAT and CDR2 as FQNNGV. The length of the CDR3 is 16 residues. Variable domain in full (rest from reference TRBV11-2 and TRBJ2-1): EAGVAQSPRYKIIEKRQSVAFWCNPISGHATLYWYQQILGQGPKLLIQFQNNGVVDDSQLPKDRFSAERLKGVDSTLKIQPAKLEDSAVYLCASKTTGTGINNEQFFGPGTRLTVL.